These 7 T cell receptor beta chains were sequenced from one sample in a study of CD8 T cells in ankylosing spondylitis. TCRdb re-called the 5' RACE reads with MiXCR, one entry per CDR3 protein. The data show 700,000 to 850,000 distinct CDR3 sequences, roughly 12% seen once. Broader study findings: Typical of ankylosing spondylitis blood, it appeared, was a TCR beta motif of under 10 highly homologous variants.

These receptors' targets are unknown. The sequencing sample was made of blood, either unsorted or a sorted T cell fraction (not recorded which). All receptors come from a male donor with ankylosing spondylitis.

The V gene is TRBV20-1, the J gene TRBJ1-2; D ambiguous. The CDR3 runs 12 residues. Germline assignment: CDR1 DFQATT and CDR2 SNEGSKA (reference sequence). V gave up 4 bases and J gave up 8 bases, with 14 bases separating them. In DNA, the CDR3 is TGCAGTGCTACCTCCACCGGTCTGGGCTACACCTTC. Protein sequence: CSATSTGLGYTF.

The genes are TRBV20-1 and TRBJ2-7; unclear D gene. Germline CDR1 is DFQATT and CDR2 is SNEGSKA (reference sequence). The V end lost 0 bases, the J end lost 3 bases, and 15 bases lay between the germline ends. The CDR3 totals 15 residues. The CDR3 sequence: CSARDSGRRYYEQYF. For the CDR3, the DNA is TGCAGTGCTAGAGATTCCGGCAGGCGCTACTACGAGCAGTACTTC.

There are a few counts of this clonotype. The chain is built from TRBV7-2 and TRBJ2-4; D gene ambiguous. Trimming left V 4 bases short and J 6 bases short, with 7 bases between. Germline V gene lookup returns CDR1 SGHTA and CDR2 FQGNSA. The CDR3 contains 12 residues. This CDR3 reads CASSYTGNIQYF. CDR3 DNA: TGTGCCAGCAGCTACACGGGAAACATTCAGTACTTC.

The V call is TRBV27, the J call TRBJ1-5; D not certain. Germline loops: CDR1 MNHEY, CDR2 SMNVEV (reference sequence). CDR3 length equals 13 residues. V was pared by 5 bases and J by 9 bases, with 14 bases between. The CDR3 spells CASSETKGSPQHF. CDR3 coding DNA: TGTGCCAGCAGTGAGACAAAAGGTTCGCCCCAGCATTTT.

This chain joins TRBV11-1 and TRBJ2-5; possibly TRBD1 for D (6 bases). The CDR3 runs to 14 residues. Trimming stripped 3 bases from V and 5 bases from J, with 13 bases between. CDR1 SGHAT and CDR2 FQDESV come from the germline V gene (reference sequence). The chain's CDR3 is CASSLYREGETQYF. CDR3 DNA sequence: TGTGCCAGCAGCTTGTACAGGGAAGGGGAGACCCAGTACTTC.

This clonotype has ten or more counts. The CDR3 loop is CSARDPGVGETQYF. CDR3 sequence (DNA): TGCAGTGCTAGAGATCCGGGGGTTGGAGAGACCCAGTACTTC. V is TRBV20-1 and J is TRBJ2-5; possibly TRBD2 for D (6 bases). V dropped 0 bases and J dropped 4 bases, with 12 bases sitting between them. From germline, CDR1 is DFQATT and CDR2 SNEGSKA (reference sequence). This CDR3 has 14 residues.

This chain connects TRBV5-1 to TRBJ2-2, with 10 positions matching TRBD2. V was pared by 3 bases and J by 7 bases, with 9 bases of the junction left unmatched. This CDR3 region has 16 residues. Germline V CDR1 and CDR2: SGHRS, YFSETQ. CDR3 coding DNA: TGCGCCAGCAGCTCTAATCCTAGCGGGAGCAACGGGGAGCTGTTTTTT. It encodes CASSSNPSGSNGELFF.